This T cell receptor beta chain was captured by sequencing in a study of type 1 regulatory T cells. Study overall: An in vitro protocol generated T-allo10, a Tr1-enriched, alloantigen-specific CD4 T cell product.

Between the trimmed V and J ends, which lost 4 bases and 1 base, there was a span of 15 bases. The CDR3 is 16 amino acids. This clonotype came up once. Its matching antigen is unknown. Graft donor-derived T-allo10 cells were described as host-alloantigen-specific, anergic, and alloantigen-specifically suppressive. TCRdb re-analysed the reads in MiXCR, keeping a single row per CDR3 protein. Of fewer than 70,000 distinct CDR3 sequences listed, around 60% were seen once; the top ten hold less than 8.5%. The receptor was derived from a human donor in good health. The sample taken for sequencing was cultured T cells, either the whole culture or a sorted T cell fraction (not recorded which). The subset here: Tr1-enriched cell product generated in vitro against host alloantigens. The gene calls are TRBV12-3 or TRBV12-4 and TRBJ2-3; D unclear. The CDR3 DNA is TGTGCCAGCAGTTCGTTGACTCGGCGCGGCACAGATACGCAGTATTTT. Amino acid sequence: CASSSLTRRGTDTQYF.